This TCR beta chain derives from a study of blood T cells in healthy people across ages. The CDR3 length is 14 residues. Per germline, CDR1 SGHTA and CDR2 FQGNSA. Alongside a J-beta primer mix, a sample-barcoded 5' primer served in a second PCR lasting 7 to 11 cycles. TCRdb processed the 5' RACE reads anew with MiXCR; each CDR3 protein has one entry. The profile covers under 1,000,000 distinct CDR3 sequences, with around half appearing a single time and roughly 20% taken by the ten largest. The receptor's source is an elderly man in good health. Sequencing input: blood. V and J are TRBV7-2 and TRBJ2-5; 9 nucleotides agree with TRBD2. The tail of the sequence fits TRBJ2-7 better, so the J call may be wrong. In DNA, the CDR3 is TGTGCCAGCAGCTTACTAGCGGGACGCTACGAGCAGTACTTC. This sequence encodes CASSLLAGRYEQYF.